This TCR beta chain was sequenced during a study of T cells in Graves' hyperthyroidism and ophthalmopathy. Study overall: Peripheral blood was drawn at first diagnosis, prior to all treatment.

A patient was excluded if there was uncontrolled infection, other autoimmune disease, pregnancy or lactation. Study conclusions and caveats: Ophthalmopathy was model-predicted a median about 6.7 months pre-onset.

RNA transcripts gave rise to amplified TCR beta CDR3 regions. A set of HTBI primers served as the primers for a first-round RT-PCR of the TCR CDR3. TCRdb re-analysed the multiplex PCR reads in MiXCR, keeping a single row per CDR3 protein. The data contain under 300,000 distinct CDR3 sequences, roughly 20% of them singletons. With respect to this clonotype: Its specificity is not known.

The CDR3 runs to 14 residues. V shed 3 bases and J shed 4 bases, with 10 bases lying between them. In germline, CDR1 is LNHDA, CDR2 SQIVND (reference sequence). The sample comprised blood. The chain uses TRBV19 and TRBJ2-1; D is possibly TRBD2 (5 bases). The clonotype comes from a young man with Graves' ophthalmopathy. For the CDR3, the DNA is TGTGCCAGTAGTATGAGGGCGTCGTACAATGAGCAGTTCTTC. Its translation: CASSMRASYNEQFF.